The 21 T cell receptor beta chains reported below all come from one sample, sequenced in a study of shared clonotypes between healthy human individuals. Produced via immunoSEQ multiplex PCR; TCRdb's table is partial and in-frame only. The data contain over a million clones, roughly 96% of them singletons. Sequencing was done on a sample of naive CD4+ T cells sorted from blood. The subset is: CD45RA+ positively selected. The receptors stem from a man aged 30-40 years in good health.

The rearrangement links TRBV5-1 to TRBJ2-1, with D maybe TRBD2 (6 bases). The CDR3 covers 14 residues. V lost 1 base and J 6 bases, leaving 11 bases between the germline ends. Germline V gene sequence: CDR1 SGHRS, CDR2 YFSETQ. DNA for the CDR3: TGCGCCAGCAGCTTGCCCCTAGCGCTCAATGAGCAGTTCTTC. Encoded protein: CASSLPLALNEQFF.

The chain employs TRBV7-6 and TRBJ2-3; 8 positions match TRBD2. Losses at the gene ends were 2 bases for V and 2 bases for J; bases not matched to a gene: 12. In germline, CDR1 is SGHVS, CDR2 FNYEAQ. This CDR3 comprises 18 residues. This CDR3 is CASSLRRGSGALTDTQYF. CDR3 in DNA: TGTGCCAGCAGCTTAAGGAGGGGTAGCGGGGCCCTCACAGATACGCAGTATTTT.

Comment on this clone: The sample contains more than one DNA sequence encoding this CDR3. CDR3 region: CASSLDRPYEQYF. CDR3 DNA sequence: TGCGCCAGCAGCTTGGACAGACCCTACGAGCAGTACTTC. The chain joins TRBV5-1 to TRBJ2-7; no firm D call. CDR1 SGHRS and CDR2 YFSETQ come from the germline V gene. V lost 0 bases and J lost 2, with 6 bases in between. This CDR3 is 13 amino acids long. The variable domain in full, with the rest retrieved from reference TRBV5-1 and TRBJ2-7, is KAGVTQTPRYLIKTRGQQVTLSCSPISGHRSVSWYQQTPGQGLQFLFEYFSETQRNKGNFPGRFSGRQFSNSRSEMNVSTLELGDSALYLCASSLDRPYEQYFGPGTRLTVT.

Comment on this clone: Additional DNA sequences in this sample encode the identical CDR3. The V and J genes are TRBV28 and TRBJ1-1, with 7 bases identical to TRBD1. The CDR3 has 13 residues. The V gene end was trimmed by 4 bases and the J gene end by 4 bases; junction bases not matched to a gene: 3. Germline V CDR1 and CDR2: MDHEN, SYDVKM. As DNA, the CDR3 is TGTGCCAGCAGTTCGCCAGGGGGCACTGAAGCTTTCTTT. Translated: CASSSPGGTEAFF.

The chain recombines TRBV19 with TRBJ2-1; TRBD2 agrees at 8 bases. This CDR3 is built from 16 residues. CDR1 is LNHDA, CDR2 SQIVND, per germline (reference sequence). The V segment lost 5 bases and the J segment 6 bases; nucleotides outside the gene matches: 12. The CDR3 region has the DNA TGTGCCAGTAGTTCACCCGGGACTAGGGTAAGCAATGAGCAGTTCTTC. Its translation: CASSSPGTRVSNEQFF. The full variable domain, in which reference TRBV19 and TRBJ2-1 provide the parts outside the CDR3, is DGGITQSPKYLFRKEGQNVTLSCEQNLNHDAMYWYRQDPGQGLRLIYYSQIVNDFQKGDIAEGYSVSREKKESFPLTVTSAQKNPTAFYLCASSSPGTRVSNEQFFGPGTRLTVL.

This chain links TRBV7-8 with TRBJ1-5; 8 bases fit TRBD1. The V and J ends lost 1 base and 2 bases, in that order; junction bases with no gene match: 19. The CDR3 sequence is 21 residues long. In germline, CDR1 is SGHVS, CDR2 FQNEAQ. The CDR3 here is CASSLGPRGQGARMGNQPQHF. The CDR3 DNA reads as TGTGCCAGCAGCTTAGGGCCTCGGGGGCAGGGGGCTCGAATGGGCAATCAGCCCCAGCATTTT.

This clone was recorded once. The rearrangement joins TRBV11-3 to TRBJ2-7; the match to TRBD1 covers 8 bases. The CDR3 runs 15 residues. The V gene's germline CDR1 is SGHNT and CDR2 YENEEA. The J segment lost 5 bases and the V segment lost 5 bases, leaving 11 bases of the junction unmatched. In DNA form, the CDR3 reads TGTGCCAGCAGCCCCCAAGGCAGGGGGCACGACGAGCAGTACTTC. It codes for CASSPQGRGHDEQYF.

The table lists this clone with a count of one. V gene TRBV7-9 combines with J gene TRBJ2-7, with 10 bases aligning to TRBD2. The germline CDR1 and CDR2 sequences are SEHNR and FQNEAQ (reference sequence). Trimming at V came to 7 bases and at J to 1 base, leaving 13 bases not matched to a gene. The CDR3 has 17 residues. CDR3 DNA: TGTGCCAGCACCCGGGACGGTTGGACTAGCGGATCCTACGAGCAGTACTTC. Protein: CASTRDGWTSGSYEQYF.

The chain has TRBV6-1 and TRBJ2-1; 9 bases are a match to TRBD1. Germline lookup yields CDR1 MNHNS and CDR2 SASEGT. V gave up 4 bases and J gave up 7 bases; unmatched junction bases: 5. The CDR3 has 14 residues. The CDR3 is CASSGRTGENEQFF. The CDR3 nucleotides are TGTGCCAGCAGTGGTCGGACAGGGGAGAATGAGCAGTTCTTC.

The chain recombines TRBV5-6 with TRBJ2-1; TRBD2 agrees at 8 bases. The CDR3 loop spans 13 amino acids. Unmatched junction bases numbered 6, after V lost 4 bases and J lost 9 bases. Germline values: CDR1 SGHDT, CDR2 YYEEEE. Written as DNA, the CDR3 is TGTGCCAGCAGCCATAGCGGGGTAGGTGAGCAGTTCTTC. This gives the protein CASSHSGVGEQFF.

The chain employs TRBV4-1 and TRBJ2-3, with TRBD1 identical over 7 bases. The CDR3 has 17 amino acids. Losses at the gene ends were 2 bases for V and 1 base for J; bases not matched to a gene: 9. Germline assignment: CDR1 MGHRA and CDR2 YSYEKL. In nucleotides, the CDR3 is TGCGCCAGCAGCCAAACCCTGGACAGGCGTCGCACAGATACGCAGTATTTT. This codes for CASSQTLDRRRTDTQYF.

This sequence joins TRBV18 and TRBJ2-2; the D gene could be TRBD1 or TRBD2 (5 bases each). Germline assignment: CDR1 KGHSH and CDR2 LQKENI. Between the trimmed V and J ends, which lost 0 bases and 6 bases, there was a span of 11 bases. The CDR3 totals 15 residues. The CDR3 bases are TGTGCCAGCTCACCACCTTCGACAGCGGCCGGGGAGCTGTTTTTT. Its translation is CASSPPSTAAGELFF.

This chain connects TRBV10-1 to TRBJ2-1; TRBD2 agrees at 9 bases. In germline, CDR1 is WNHNN, CDR2 SYGVQD (reference sequence). The CDR3 runs 19 residues. V was clipped by 6 bases and J by 0 bases; unmatched bases: 15. The CDR3 here is CASSIKKLAGRSSYNEQFF. The CDR3 DNA sequence: TGCGCCAGCAGCATAAAAAAACTAGCGGGTCGGAGCTCCTACAATGAGCAGTTCTTC.

This clone was recorded a few times. J is TRBJ1-4 and V is TRBV27; no reliable D call. The V and J ends lost 5 bases and 7 bases respectively, with 14 bases between them. CDR3 length equals 14 residues. From germline, CDR1 is MNHEY and CDR2 SMNVEV (reference sequence). The CDR3 here is CASSPLGVGEKLFF. CDR3 DNA: TGTGCCAGCAGTCCACTGGGAGTGGGTGAAAAACTGTTTTTT.

The J gene is TRBJ1-2, the V gene TRBV2, with 7 positions matching TRBD1. Germline-derived CDR1 and CDR2 are SNHLY and FYNNEI. The CDR3 is made up of 12 amino acids. V trimming: 7 bases; J trimming: 7 bases; junction bases outside the gene matches: 6. As DNA, the CDR3 is TGTGCCAGCACCTCCGGGACAGCTGGCTACACCTTC. Translation gives CASTSGTAGYTF.

The chain is built from TRBV7-2 and TRBJ2-5; tentative D call: TRBD2 (7 bases). Looked up from germline, CDR1 is SGHTA and CDR2 is FQGNSA. The CDR3 has 15 residues. V lost 1 base and J lost 4, with 13 bases in between. CDR3 sequence (DNA): TGTGCCAGCAGCTTAGAAAGGGGGGGGCGAGAGACCCAGTACTTC. It translates to CASSLERGGRETQYF.

The chain is built from TRBV5-1 and TRBJ2-3, with TRBD2 matching 15 bases. Germline loops: CDR1 SGHRS, CDR2 YFSETQ. Losses at the gene ends were 4 bases for V and 5 bases for J; bases not matched to a gene: 8. The CDR3 is 17 amino acids. CDR3 in amino acids: CASSRTSGRGRVDTQYF. CDR3 nucleotides: TGCGCCAGCAGCCGGACTAGCGGGAGGGGGCGAGTAGATACGCAGTATTTT.

The chain combines TRBV7-2 with TRBJ1-2, with a possible D match to TRBD1 (5 bases). With 0 bases removed from V and 5 bases from J, the gap between germline ends came to 13 bases. Per the germline V gene, CDR1 is SGHTA and CDR2 is FQGNSA. The CDR3 spans 15 residues. The DNA of the CDR3 is TGTGCCAGCAGCTTAGCGCCCGGGACGGAGTATGGCTACACCTTC. It is translated as CASSLAPGTEYGYTF. The full variable domain, in which reference TRBV7-2 and TRBJ1-2 provide the parts outside the CDR3, is GAGVSQSPSNKVTEKGKDVELRCDPISGHTALYWYRQSLGQGLEFLIYFQGNSAPDKSGLPSDRFSAERTGGSVSTLTIQRTQQEDSAVYLCASSLAPGTEYGYTFGSGTRLTVV.

The CDR3 sequence: CASSVAPQNTGELFF. DNA of the CDR3: TGTGCCAGCAGTGTGGCCCCTCAGAACACCGGGGAGCTGTTTTTT. The chain recombines TRBV6-4 with TRBJ2-2; D gene uncertain. The germline V and J ends were trimmed by 4 bases and 1 base, with 10 bases remaining between them. Germline V CDR1 and CDR2: MRHNA, SNTAGT. CDR3 length: 15 amino acids.

The chain uses TRBV7-2 and TRBJ2-3; D unresolved. Per the germline V gene, CDR1 is SGHTA and CDR2 is FQGNSA. Trimming pared 2 bases from V and 0 bases from J, leaving 12 bases between. The CDR3 extends over 16 amino acids. The CDR3 DNA follows: TGTGCCAGCAGCTTAAATGGGCTCACTAGCACAGATACGCAGTATTTT. Translated, it gives CASSLNGLTSTDTQYF.

CDR3 residues: CASSEGDRDILGEKLFF. CDR3 bases: TGTGCCAGCAGTGAAGGGGACAGGGACATCCTAGGTGAAAAACTGTTTTTT. The chain couples TRBV6-4 to TRBJ1-4, with 9 nucleotides matching TRBD1. Germline CDR1 and CDR2: MRHNA and SNTAGT. The junction had 12 bases not matched to a gene; V was cut back by 3 bases and J by 7 bases. The CDR3 length is 17 residues.